Sequencing of this T cell receptor beta chain was carried out in a study of blood T cells in healthy people across ages. For the study at large: The capture of about one barcoded beta molecule per two T cells was achieved by template switching. The study's findings and limits: Possibly, changes in expanded clonotypes were confounded because donor CMV status was unknown. In these data, TCR beta diversity tracked strongly with naive T cell percentage.

This clonotype has only a few counts. Its specificity is unknown. Then a second PCR, running roughly 6 to 12 cycles, was carried out with a sample-barcoded 5' primer and a J-beta primer mix. Per-sample output comprised a minimum of 3 million paired-end reads containing CDR3. TCRdb recomputed calls from the 5' RACE reads with MiXCR, one row per CDR3 protein. The repertoire holds about 1.1 million distinct CDR3 sequences, with 35% to 40% as singletons. Trimming left V 1 base short and J 7 bases short, with 13 bases between. Per the germline V gene, CDR1 is MNHEY and CDR2 is SMNVEV (reference sequence). This CDR3 comprises 14 residues.

The chain couples TRBV27 to TRBJ1-1; the D gene is possibly TRBD1 (6 bases). The sample taken for sequencing was blood. The source of this sequence is a man younger than 30 in good health. The CDR3 DNA follows: TGTGCCAGCAGTTTATTACCCAGGGGCGGTGAAGCTTTCTTT. Encoded protein: CASSLLPRGGEAFF.